The TCR beta chain under discussion was sequenced for a study of T cell repertoires in cytomegalovirus infection. About the study: Signatures in public TCR beta sequences pointed to both CMV infection and matching HLA type. General study findings and limits: Predominance within the ex vivo response was attributable to HLA-C-restricted CMV-specific TCR beta clonotypes.

This clonotype has more than one count but fewer than ten. Its specificity is unknown. TCRdb re-called the reads with MiXCR, one entry per CDR3 protein. The sample has more than 250,000 distinct CDR3 sequences; just under 25% are singletons. The V and J ends lost 8 bases and 5 bases, in that order; junction bases with no gene match: 5. This CDR3 has 12 residues. CDR1 is SQVTM and CDR2 is ANQGSEA in the germline V gene. The clonotype comes from a human donor in good health (CMV status not recorded). Some clones in this sample may be carry-over from other donors' samples. The chain has TRBV29-1 and TRBJ2-5, with 10 bases lining up with TRBD1. The sample was cultured PBMCs, taken from culture after CMV antigen stimulation. The CDR3 DNA follows: TGCAGCTTCCGACAGGGGGCGGAGACCCAGTACTTC. It codes for CSFRQGAETQYF.